What follows are 18 T cell receptor beta chains derived from one specimen sequenced in a study of blood T cell repertoires in COVID-19 (dated by TCRdb to 2020 to 2021). The library came from the immunoSEQ multiplex PCR assay. Sourced from immuneACCESS, this table was stored by TCRdb with only in-frame sequences that have V and J called. A share of the clones is absent; for the studies checked, an unresolved V gene accounts for under half, and the remainder has no known explanation. The table for this sample lists around 150,000 clones; 80% to 90% of them were counted only once. Of the sample, approximately 7.1% falls within the top ten clones. The sequenced sample was peripheral blood. These receptors all stem from a woman in her 50s in a cohort sampled during active or convalescent COVID-19.

J is TRBJ2-1 and V is TRBV14, with 7 bases lining up with TRBD1. The V segment lost 7 bases and the J segment 7 bases; nucleotides outside the gene matches: 7. CDR3 size: 13 residues. Germline V gene data show CDR1 as SGHDN and CDR2 as FVKESK. CDR3 amino acids: CASKRGRWNEQFF. The CDR3 bases are TGTGCCAGCAAGAGGGGGCGGTGGAATGAGCAGTTCTTC.

The V call is TRBV19, the J call TRBJ2-1; no definite D call. The CDR3 covers 15 residues. V was clipped by 3 bases and J by 6 bases, with 15 bases between them. CDR1 LNHDA and CDR2 SQIVND come from the germline V gene (reference sequence). Written as DNA, the CDR3 is TGTGCCAGTAGTATCCAGGCCTACGGCCTCAATGAGCAGTTCTTC. Translating it yields CASSIQAYGLNEQFF.

This clone appeared a few times. The chain joins TRBV29-1 to TRBJ1-3; D might be TRBD1 (5 bases). Trimming cost V 6 bases and J 0 bases, with 12 bases left between them. The CDR3 consists of 14 residues. Germline CDR1 reads SQVTM; CDR2 reads ANQGSEA. The CDR3 reads CSVAQDNSGNTIYF. In DNA form, the CDR3 reads TGCAGCGTAGCACAGGATAACTCTGGAAACACCATATATTTT. Looking up the rest from reference TRBV29-1 and TRBJ1-3 gives the full variable domain: SAVISQKPSRDICQRGTSLTIQCQVDSQVTMMFWYRQQPGQSLTLIATANQGSEATYESGFVIDKFPISRPNLTFSTLTVSNMSPEDSSIYLCSVAQDNSGNTIYFGEGSWLTVV.

J is TRBJ2-7 and V is TRBV7-9, with 7 bases fitting TRBD1. The CDR3 runs to 11 residues. Trimming cost V 5 bases and J 9 bases; bases outside gene matches: 4. Germline values: CDR1 SEHNR, CDR2 FQNEAQ (reference sequence). The DNA for the CDR3 is TGTGCCAGCAGCACACAGGGGTTGCAGTACTTC. Translation: CASSTQGLQYF.

The gene calls are TRBV19 and TRBJ2-7, with a tentative D call TRBD2 (5 bases). CDR3 length equals 14 residues. The germline gives CDR1 LNHDA, CDR2 SQIVND (reference sequence). Trimming removed 1 base from V and 1 base from J, with 8 bases in between. The CDR3 is CASSIGGQSYEQYF. As DNA, the CDR3 is TGTGCCAGTAGTATAGGCGGGCAGTCCTACGAGCAGTACTTC.

This chain connects TRBV21-1 to TRBJ1-4. TRBV21-1 is deemed a pseudogene. The CDR3 totals 15 residues. The CDR3 sequence: CASSGRKEANEKLFF. The CDR3 DNA reads as TGTGCCAGCAGCGGCCGTAAGGAGGCTAATGAAAAACTGTTTTTT.

The gene calls are TRBV7-8 and TRBJ1-5; D may be TRBD1 (6 bases). The CDR3 totals 16 residues. V was cut by 6 bases and J by 0 bases, with 15 bases left in between. Looked up from germline, CDR1 is SGHVS and CDR2 is FQNEAQ. In DNA form, the CDR3 reads TGTGCCAGCAGTCGAGACAGGTTGGATAGCAATCAGCCCCAGCATTTT. It translates to CASSRDRLDSNQPQHF.

This clone occurred a few times. V is TRBV18 and J is TRBJ1-5, with D perhaps TRBD1 (5 bases). The CDR3 sequence is 13 residues long. V was trimmed by 9 bases and J by 2 bases, leaving 11 bases between them. Germline V gene data show CDR1 as KGHSH and CDR2 as LQKENI. CDR3 nucleotide sequence: TGTGCCAGTCAGGGTATGGGCAATCAGCCCCAGCATTTT. It encodes CASQGMGNQPQHF.

This clone occurred once. The CDR3 DNA is TGTGCCAGCAGGCAGGGATTCTCTGGAAACACCATATATTTT. Translating gives CASRQGFSGNTIYF. The chain has TRBV11-2 and TRBJ1-3; perhaps TRBD1 as D (5 bases). The CDR3 runs 14 residues. The germline gives CDR1 SGHAT, CDR2 FQNNGV. With 6 bases removed from V and 0 bases from J, the gap between germline ends came to 9 bases.

This chain's CDR3 is CAVGGELNTEAFF. In DNA, the CDR3 is TGTGCCGTGGGAGGGGAGTTGAACACTGAAGCTTTCTTT. The chain couples TRBV10-3 to TRBJ1-1; D might be TRBD1 (5 bases). CDR1 is ENHRY, CDR2 SYGVKD, per germline. This CDR3 has 13 residues. Trimming removed 11 bases from V and 0 bases from J, with 13 bases in between.

CDR3 in DNA: TGTGCCAGCAGCGAACTTCCGGGACTAGCCTTTGCAGATACGCAGTATTTT. Its translation: CASSELPGLAFADTQYF. This chain connects TRBV7-2 to TRBJ2-3; 9 bases are a match to TRBD2. The germline V gene has CDR1 SGHTA and CDR2 FQGNSA. The CDR3 has 17 amino acids. J lost 4 bases, V lost 5 bases, and 13 bases had no gene match. Full variable domain (missing parts from reference TRBV7-2 and TRBJ2-3): GAGVSQSPSNKVTEKGKDVELRCDPISGHTALYWYRQSLGQGLEFLIYFQGNSAPDKSGLPSDRFSAERTGGSVSTLTIQRTQQEDSAVYLCASSELPGLAFADTQYFGPGTRLTVL.

The chain joins TRBV9 to TRBJ1-4; tentative D call: TRBD1 (5 bases). The V end was cut by 2 bases, the J end by 8 bases, with 13 bases between. This CDR3 is 14 amino acids long. Germline V gives CDR1 SGDLS, CDR2 YYNGEE. CDR3 nucleotides: TGTGCCAGCAGCGTGGGAAGGGGCGAAGAAAAACTGTTTTTT. This encodes CASSVGRGEEKLFF. Complete variable domain (other parts from reference TRBV9 and TRBJ1-4): DSGVTQTPKHLITATGQRVTLRCSPRSGDLSVYWYQQSLDQGLQFLIQYYNGEERAKGNILERFSAQQFPDLHSELNLSSLELGDSALYFCASSVGRGEEKLFFGSGTQLSVL.

In this sample, this clone turned up once. The V call is TRBV30, the J call TRBJ1-1; TRBD1 might be the D (5 bases). V lost 3 bases and J lost 0, with 8 bases in between. The CDR3 has 13 amino acids. CDR1 and CDR2 (germline): GTSNPN, SVGIG (reference sequence). CDR3 DNA: TGTGCCTGGAGAGGACACTTGAACACTGAAGCTTTCTTT. Protein: CAWRGHLNTEAFF. Together with reference TRBV30 and TRBJ1-1, the CDR3 gives the full variable domain: SQTIHQWPATLVQPVGSPLSLECTVEGTSNPNLYWYRQAAGRGLQLLFYSVGIGQISSEVPQNLSASRPQDRQFILSSKKLLLSDSGFYLCAWRGHLNTEAFFGQGTRLTVV.

The rearrangement links TRBV7-2 to TRBJ1-4; no clear D. With 5 bases removed from V and 0 bases from J, the gap between germline ends came to 10 bases. Germline loops: CDR1 SGHTA, CDR2 FQGNSA. The CDR3 is 15 residues long. CDR3 region: CASSLQAATNEKLFF. CDR3 nucleotide sequence: TGTGCCAGCAGCCTTCAAGCCGCAACTAATGAAAAACTGTTTTTT.

V and J are TRBV5-1 and TRBJ1-5; no clear D gene. This CDR3 contains 14 residues. Germline CDR1 and CDR2: SGHRS and YFSETQ. The ends were cut back, 0 bases at V and 2 bases at J, with 6 bases in the middle. This chain's CDR3 is CASSLESGNQPQHF. The CDR3 nucleotides are TGCGCCAGCAGCTTGGAATCCGGCAATCAGCCCCAGCATTTT.

This chain connects TRBV29-1 to TRBJ2-2; possible D gene TRBD1, 6 bases. The germline V gene has CDR1 SQVTM and CDR2 ANQGSEA. V was shortened by 5 bases and J by 7 bases, with 11 bases between the two germline ends. CDR3 length: 12 amino acids. CDR3 sequence reads: CSVIQGNGELFF. The CDR3 DNA sequence: TGCAGCGTTATACAGGGTAACGGGGAGCTGTTTTTT.

This clone was found a few times. The chain uses TRBV6-5 and TRBJ1-1, with TRBD1 identical over 7 bases. J lost 3 bases, V lost 7 bases, and 5 bases had no gene match. The germline gives CDR1 MNHEY, CDR2 SVGAGI. This CDR3 contains 13 residues. The CDR3 coding sequence is TGTGCCAGCAACCCGACAGGGTACACTGAAGCTTTCTTT. As protein: CASNPTGYTEAFF.

The V and J genes are TRBV4-1 and TRBJ1-2; the D gene is possibly TRBD1 (6 bases). The germline V gene has CDR1 MGHRA and CDR2 YSYEKL. This CDR3 region has 15 residues. With 1 base removed from V and 4 bases from J, the gap between germline ends came to 13 bases. The CDR3 bases are TGCGCCAGCAGCCAAGCAAACAGGGAGTTCTATGGCTACACCTTC. It translates to CASSQANREFYGYTF.